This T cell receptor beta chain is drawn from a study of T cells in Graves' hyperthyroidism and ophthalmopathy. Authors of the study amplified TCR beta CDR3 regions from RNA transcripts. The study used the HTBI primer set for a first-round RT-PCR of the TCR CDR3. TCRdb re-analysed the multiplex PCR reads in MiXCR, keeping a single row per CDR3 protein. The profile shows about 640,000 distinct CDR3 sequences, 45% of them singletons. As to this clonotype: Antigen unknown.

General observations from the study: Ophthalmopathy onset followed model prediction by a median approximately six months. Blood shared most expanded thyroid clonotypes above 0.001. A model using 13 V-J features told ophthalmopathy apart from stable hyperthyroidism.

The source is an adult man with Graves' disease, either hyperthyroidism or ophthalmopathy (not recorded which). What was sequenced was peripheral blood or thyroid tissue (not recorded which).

The DNA of the CDR3 is TGTGCCAGCAGTAGGGGACACCCGCAGACTGAAGCTTTCTTT. Amino acid sequence: CASSRGHPQTEAFF. The chain employs TRBV12-3 or TRBV12-4 and TRBJ1-1, with D tentatively TRBD1 (6 bases). Trimming took 5 bases from V and 5 from J, leaving 15 bases between them. This CDR3 has 14 residues.